A single sample gave rise to the 21 T cell receptor beta chains below, sequenced in a study of blood T cell repertoires in COVID-19. Sequencing was performed with immunoSEQ multiplex PCR; in TCRdb, only in-frame clones are kept and a portion is missing. Here the sample spans some 140,000 clones, over 60% being singletons. Source material: peripheral blood. These receptors were obtained from a man at least 80 years old with acute or convalescent COVID-19.

The rearrangement links TRBV2 to TRBJ1-1; 7 bases match TRBD1. CDR3 size: 13 residues. The ends lost 4 bases at V and 11 bases at J; junction bases unmatched: 10. In germline, CDR1 is SNHLY, CDR2 FYNNEI. The CDR3 spells CASSGQGNSVAFF. DNA for the CDR3: TGTGCCAGCAGTGGACAGGGCAATAGCGTGGCTTTCTTT.

The V gene is TRBV6-6, the J gene TRBJ2-3; 8 bases fit TRBD2. This CDR3 is built from 15 residues. In germline, CDR1 is MNHNY, CDR2 SVGAGI (reference sequence). Germline trimming cut 9 bases from V and 4 bases from J; bases unmatched to any gene: 12. The CDR3: CASSSGGALPDTQYF. In DNA, the CDR3 is TGTGCCAGTTCTTCCGGGGGGGCCCTCCCAGATACGCAGTATTTT.

This clone showed up just once. The chain carries TRBV4-1 and TRBJ2-2; D not certain. V lost 1 base, J lost 4 bases, and 7 bases lay in between. CDR3 length: 14 residues. CDR1 and CDR2 from the germline V gene are MGHRA and YSYEKL. CDR3 sequence (DNA): TGCGCCAGCAGCCAAGTTAGTGGCACCGGGGAGCTGTTTTTT. Residues: CASSQVSGTGELFF.

V and J are TRBV9 and TRBJ1-3, with D possibly being TRBD1 (6 bases). The CDR3 is made up of 13 amino acids. Germline loops: CDR1 SGDLS, CDR2 YYNGEE. The V end lost 4 bases, the J end lost 8 bases, and 13 bases lay between the germline ends. The chain's CDR3 is CASSSTGQDTIYF. CDR3 nucleotides: TGTGCCAGCAGCTCGACAGGCCAGGACACCATATATTTT. Combining the CDR3 with reference TRBV9 and TRBJ1-3 gives the whole variable domain DSGVTQTPKHLITATGQRVTLRCSPRSGDLSVYWYQQSLDQGLQFLIQYYNGEERAKGNILERFSAQQFPDLHSELNLSSLELGDSALYFCASSSTGQDTIYFGEGSWLTVV.

This sequence joins TRBV28 and TRBJ1-2; the match to TRBD1 covers 9 bases. The trim removed 6 bases at V and 4 bases at J, leaving 6 bases unmatched. In germline, CDR1 is MDHEN, CDR2 SYDVKM. The CDR3 has 14 amino acids. The CDR3 region is CASRPGQGTYGYTF. As DNA, the CDR3 is TGTGCCAGCAGGCCGGGACAGGGTACCTATGGCTACACCTTC.

The chain links TRBV7-8 to TRBJ2-1; D is ambiguous. The germline V and J ends were trimmed by 5 bases and 12 bases, with 23 bases remaining between them. CDR3 length: 15 amino acids. Per germline, CDR1 SGHVS and CDR2 FQNEAQ. The CDR3 loop is CASSPPWVRSGGQFF. DNA for the CDR3: TGTGCCAGCAGCCCCCCCTGGGTTCGCTCAGGTGGGCAGTTCTTC. Supplemented by reference TRBV7-8 and TRBJ2-1, the full variable domain reads GAGVSQSPRYKVAKRGQDVALRCDPISGHVSLFWYQQALGQGPEFLTYFQNEAQLDKSGLPSDRFFAERPEGSVSTLKIQRTQQEDSAVYLCASSPPWVRSGGQFFGPGTRLTVL.

This chain connects TRBV4-3 to TRBJ2-3; 8 nucleotides agree with TRBD1. Germline trimming cut 0 bases from V and 3 bases from J; bases unmatched to any gene: 14. This CDR3 has 19 residues. Germline-derived CDR1 and CDR2 are LGHNA and YSLEER. The CDR3 region has the DNA TGCGCCAGCAGCCAAGATAGGAACAGGGGGTTCGATAGGACAGATACGCAGTATTTT. It translates to CASSQDRNRGFDRTDTQYF.

The chain links TRBV7-2 to TRBJ1-2; the D is unclear. Trimming left V 3 bases short and J 2 bases short, with 16 bases between. In germline, CDR1 is SGHTA, CDR2 FQGNSA. The CDR3 extends over 16 amino acids. CDR3: CASSFGSGRRNYGYTF. CDR3 in DNA: TGTGCCAGCAGCTTCGGCTCCGGGAGACGAAACTATGGCTACACCTTC.

The chain has TRBV2 and TRBJ2-7; the match to TRBD1 covers 8 bases. The CDR3 extends over 14 amino acids. The germline CDR1 and CDR2 sequences are SNHLY and FYNNEI. The trim removed 5 bases at V and 1 base at J, leaving 4 bases unmatched. CDR3 in amino acids: CASSIRTGSYEQYF. The CDR3, as DNA: TGTGCCAGCAGTATAAGGACAGGGTCCTACGAGCAGTACTTC.

This clone was counted once. The chain carries TRBV12-3 or TRBV12-4 and TRBJ2-1, with a tentative D call TRBD2 (6 bases). The CDR3 consists of 11 residues. The CDR3 loop reads CAAGTYNEQFF. The DNA of the CDR3 is TGTGCGGCGGGGACGTACAATGAGCAGTTCTTC.

This clone was picked up many times. CDR3 sequence (DNA): TGTGCCAGCAGTTCTACGGGACTACGCACAGATACGCAGTATTTT. Translated, it gives CASSSTGLRTDTQYF. This chain uses TRBV6-5 with TRBJ2-3; 7 bases match TRBD2. V lost 4 bases to trimming and J lost 1 base; unmatched junction nucleotides: 5. Germline CDR1 MNHEY, CDR2 SVGAGI. There are 15 residues in the CDR3.

The chain has TRBV5-6 and TRBJ1-5, with 8 bases that match TRBD1. This CDR3 has 15 amino acids. The V segment lost 3 bases and the J segment 5 bases; nucleotides outside the gene matches: 7. Germline loops: CDR1 SGHDT, CDR2 YYEEEE. DNA for the CDR3: TGTGCCAGCAGCTACGCCACAGGGGGAGATCAGCCCCAGCATTTT. It encodes CASSYATGGDQPQHF.

CDR3: CASTSGGSQETQYF. The CDR3, as DNA: TGTGCCAGCACTAGCGGGGGGTCCCAAGAGACCCAGTACTTC. This chain links TRBV2 with TRBJ2-5, with 11 positions matching TRBD2. The CDR3 has 14 residues. Germline assignment: CDR1 SNHLY and CDR2 FYNNEI. V lost 7 bases and J lost 1; bases outside the gene matches: 2. The variable domain in full, completed from reference TRBV2 and TRBJ2-5, reads EPEVTQTPSHQVTQMGQEVILRCVPISNHLYFYWYRQILGQKVEFLVSFYNNEISEKSEIFDDQFSVERPDGSNFTLKIRSTKLEDSAMYFCASTSGGSQETQYFGPGTRLLVL.

V usage is TRBV18 and J usage is TRBJ2-7, with D unclear. Germline loops: CDR1 KGHSH, CDR2 LQKENI. Deletions cut 4 bases from V and 3 bases from J, with 4 bases between. There are 11 residues in the CDR3. CDR3: CASSHNYEQYF. CDR3 DNA sequence: TGTGCCAGCTCACACAACTACGAGCAGTACTTC.

The chain employs TRBV6-5 and TRBJ1-5, with no clear D. The ends were cut back, 7 bases at V and 3 bases at J, with 16 bases in the middle. The CDR3 has 15 amino acids. CDR1 and CDR2 from the germline V gene are MNHEY and SVGAGI. This chain's CDR3 is CASTPPRGNNQPQHF. The CDR3 coding sequence is TGTGCCAGCACCCCGCCCCGGGGTAACAATCAGCCCCAGCATTTT.

The sample holds one count of this clone. This sequence joins TRBV5-1 and TRBJ2-1; weak D call: TRBD1 (5 bases). Trimming pared 0 bases from V and 6 bases from J, leaving 10 bases between. CDR3 length equals 14 residues. From germline, CDR1 is SGHRS and CDR2 YFSETQ. The CDR3 coding sequence is TGCGCCAGCAGCTTGGCGGTTACAGGCAATGAGCAGTTCTTC. It translates to CASSLAVTGNEQFF.

CDR3 bases: TGTGCCAGCAGCTTAGATCGCGGACTAGCGGGGGCCCTCAATGAGCAGTTCTTC. It yields the protein CASSLDRGLAGALNEQFF. This chain uses TRBV11-2 with TRBJ2-1, with 13 bases aligning to TRBD2. The CDR3 has 18 residues. Germline V gives CDR1 SGHAT, CDR2 FQNNGV. V shed 0 bases and J 6 bases; nucleotides not matched to a gene: 8. Filled out from reference TRBV11-2 and TRBJ2-1, the complete variable domain reads EAGVAQSPRYKIIEKRQSVAFWCNPISGHATLYWYQQILGQGPKLLIQFQNNGVVDDSQLPKDRFSAERLKGVDSTLKIQPAKLEDSAVYLCASSLDRGLAGALNEQFFGPGTRLTVL.

This clone was detected only a few times. The chain links TRBV19 to TRBJ2-6; 9 bases are a match to TRBD2. This CDR3 contains 17 residues. Germline values: CDR1 LNHDA, CDR2 SQIVND (reference sequence). The V and J ends lost 9 bases and 0 bases, in that order; junction bases with no gene match: 9. This chain's CDR3 is CASHLAGGVSGANVLTF. The CDR3 DNA follows: TGTGCCAGCCACCTGGCGGGGGGGGTCTCTGGGGCCAACGTCCTGACTTTC. Combining the CDR3 with reference TRBV19 and TRBJ2-6 gives the whole variable domain DGGITQSPKYLFRKEGQNVTLSCEQNLNHDAMYWYRQDPGQGLRLIYYSQIVNDFQKGDIAEGYSVSREKKESFPLTVTSAQKNPTAFYLCASHLAGGVSGANVLTFGAGSRLTVL.

Of note for this clone: A much larger clone lies a single base off, so this may be a read error. The chain is built from TRBV7-2 and TRBJ1-5; D ambiguous. Trimming removed 1 base at V and 0 bases at J, with 4 bases between. The length of the CDR3 is 14 residues. Germline CDR1 reads SGHTA; CDR2 reads FQGNSA. Here the CDR3 reads CASSLDSSNQPQHF. CDR3 coding DNA: TGTGCCAGCAGCTTAGACAGTAGCAATCAGCCCCAGCATTTT.

This rearrangement joins TRBV7-6 to TRBJ1-5; a possible D gene is TRBD1 (5 bases). V was cut by 3 bases and J by 9 bases, with 15 bases left in between. This CDR3 is 14 amino acids long. CDR1 and CDR2 (germline): SGHVS, FNYEAQ. CDR3 sequence: CASSLGSLGGPQHF. In DNA, the CDR3 is TGTGCCAGCAGCTTGGGCAGCTTGGGGGGGCCCCAGCATTTT.

The J gene is TRBJ2-5, the V gene TRBV5-4; 10 nucleotides match TRBD2. CDR3 length: 16 amino acids. The germline V gene has CDR1 SGHNT and CDR2 YYREEE (reference sequence). V lost 3 bases and J lost 7; bases outside the gene matches: 12. CDR3 DNA sequence: TGTGCCAGCAGCTCCTCTAGCGGGGGCCCGACGGGGACCCAGTACTTC. This gives the protein CASSSSSGGPTGTQYF.